This record looks at one T cell receptor beta chain sequence and its context. Its antigen is as yet unknown. This entry is derived from a study of T cells in Graves' hyperthyroidism and ophthalmopathy. General study results and limits: Most expanded thyroid clonotypes above 0.001 also appeared in blood. Median prediction lead before ophthalmopathy onset was 5.5 to 7 months with the model.

TCR beta CDR3 sequences were amplified from RNA transcripts. A set of HTBI primers served as the primers for a first-round RT-PCR of the TCR CDR3. Each CDR3 protein gets one entry after TCRdb re-called the multiplex PCR reads with MiXCR. The sample holds hundreds of thousands of distinct CDR3 sequences; about 45% are singletons and the top ten take roughly 8.2%. V gave up 6 bases and J gave up 3 bases, with 14 bases separating them. This CDR3 region has 14 residues. Germline-derived CDR1 and CDR2 are SNHLY and FYNNEI. The chain carries TRBV2 and TRBJ2-5, with D maybe TRBD1 (6 bases). The TCR comes from a woman aged 18-29 years with Graves' hyperthyroidism. Sequencing input: peripheral blood or thyroid tissue (not recorded which). The DNA for the CDR3 is TGTGCCAGCAGCTTACAGGGCTCCGAAGAGACCCAGTACTTC. Translation gives CASSLQGSEETQYF.